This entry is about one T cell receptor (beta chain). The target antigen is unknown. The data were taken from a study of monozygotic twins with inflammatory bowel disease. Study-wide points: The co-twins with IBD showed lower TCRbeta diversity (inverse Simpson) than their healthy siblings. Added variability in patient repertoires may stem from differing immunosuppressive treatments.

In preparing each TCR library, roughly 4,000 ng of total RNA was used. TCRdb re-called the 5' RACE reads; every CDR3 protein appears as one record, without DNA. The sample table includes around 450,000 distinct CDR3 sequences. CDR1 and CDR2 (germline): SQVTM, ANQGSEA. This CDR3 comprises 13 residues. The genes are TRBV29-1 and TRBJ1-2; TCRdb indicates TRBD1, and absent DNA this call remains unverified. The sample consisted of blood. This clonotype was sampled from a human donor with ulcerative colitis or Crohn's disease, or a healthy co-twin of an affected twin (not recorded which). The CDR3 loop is CSVDVRKGVGYTF.